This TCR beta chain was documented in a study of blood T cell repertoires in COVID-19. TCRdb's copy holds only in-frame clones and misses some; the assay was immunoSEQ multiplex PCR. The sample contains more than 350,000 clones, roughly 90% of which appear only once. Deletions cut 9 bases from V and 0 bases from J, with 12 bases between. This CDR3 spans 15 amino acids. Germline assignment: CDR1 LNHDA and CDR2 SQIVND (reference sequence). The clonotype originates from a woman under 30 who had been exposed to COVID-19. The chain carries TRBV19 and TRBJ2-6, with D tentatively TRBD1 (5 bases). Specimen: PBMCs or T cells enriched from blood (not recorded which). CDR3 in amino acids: CASTPQGSGANVLTF. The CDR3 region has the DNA TGTGCCAGCACCCCTCAGGGCTCTGGGGCCAACGTCCTGACTTTC.